This T cell receptor beta chain was obtained from a study of regulatory T cells in long-lasting Graves disease. General study points: When disease was persistent, TRBV28, TRBJ1-2 and TRBJ2-5 were the favored segments.

This clonotype was observed at least ten times. Its antigen is currently unknown. The germline gives CDR1 SGHRS, CDR2 YFSETQ. Trimming left V 0 bases short and J 3 bases short, with 22 bases between. This CDR3 comprises 18 residues. Libraries of TCR beta came from iRepertoire HTBI primers plus Arm-PCR of CDR3 regions. Per the study methods: Taken together, the samples had fewer than 70 TRBV and 14 TRBJ segments identified. Each CDR3 protein is one row after TCRdb ran MiXCR on the multiplex PCR reads. The V and J calls, along with clone size, are taken from TCRdb and not from the paper's own processing. Of over 400,000 distinct CDR3 sequences detected, 12% to 15% appear once; the ten largest clones hold approximately 17%. Time point given: newly diagnosed GD, antithyroid drugs for less than 3 months. Isolated PBMC RNA provided the starting material for the TCR library. The same specimen was also included in a second study, on T cells in Graves' hyperthyroidism and ophthalmopathy.

The clonotype comes from a woman in her forties or fifties with Graves disease. Source: peripheral blood mononuclear cells (PBMCs), taken at new diagnosis, from a patient treated with antithyroid drugs. This chain connects TRBV5-1 to TRBJ2-7; the D gene is possibly TRBD2 (5 bases). The CDR3 DNA reads as TGCGCCAGCAGCTTGGGGTTGCCTGTTTGGGCCGACTACTACGAGCAGTACTTC. Translating gives CASSLGLPVWADYYEQYF.